This T cell receptor beta chain comes out of a study of T cell responses to AZD1222 COVID-19 vaccine. For this clone: The antigen remains undetermined.

Study-level points and caveats: Regions left unmutated in variants are reportedly the target of nearly half of spike-specific TCRs. After two AZD1222 doses, spike-specific TCR breadth and depth rose versus day 0.

V lost 3 bases to trimming and J lost 11 bases, with 19 bases between them. The CDR3 loop spans 14 amino acids. Germline V gene data show CDR1 as SNHLY and CDR2 as FYNNEI. Method: immunoSEQ multiplex PCR; TCRdb's copy keeps in-frame clones and lacks some. The sample lists about 160,000 clones, around 94% occurring once. The chain carries TRBV2 and TRBJ1-1; weak D call: TRBD1 (5 bases). The TCR originated in an adult in good health. Sequencing used peripheral blood, obtained on day 0 of AZD1222 vaccination. The CDR3 spells CASSDSGYGRQAFF. The CDR3 nucleotides are TGTGCCAGCAGTGATAGCGGGTACGGGCGACAGGCTTTCTTT.